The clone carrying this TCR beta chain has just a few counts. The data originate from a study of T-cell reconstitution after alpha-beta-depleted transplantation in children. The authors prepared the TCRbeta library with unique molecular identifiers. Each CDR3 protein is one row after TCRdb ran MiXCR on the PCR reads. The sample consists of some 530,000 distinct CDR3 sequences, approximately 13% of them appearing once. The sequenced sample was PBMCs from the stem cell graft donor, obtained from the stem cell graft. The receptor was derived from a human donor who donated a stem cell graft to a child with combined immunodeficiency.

CDR3 DNA: TGTGCCAGCAGTTTCAGGGGGAAGGGGTACAATGAGCAGTTCTTC. It codes for CASSFRGKGYNEQFF. The genes are TRBV28 and TRBJ2-1, with TRBD1 matching 7 bases. Per the germline V gene, CDR1 is MDHEN and CDR2 is SYDVKM. The trim removed 3 bases at V and 4 bases at J, leaving 6 bases unmatched. CDR3 size: 15 residues.